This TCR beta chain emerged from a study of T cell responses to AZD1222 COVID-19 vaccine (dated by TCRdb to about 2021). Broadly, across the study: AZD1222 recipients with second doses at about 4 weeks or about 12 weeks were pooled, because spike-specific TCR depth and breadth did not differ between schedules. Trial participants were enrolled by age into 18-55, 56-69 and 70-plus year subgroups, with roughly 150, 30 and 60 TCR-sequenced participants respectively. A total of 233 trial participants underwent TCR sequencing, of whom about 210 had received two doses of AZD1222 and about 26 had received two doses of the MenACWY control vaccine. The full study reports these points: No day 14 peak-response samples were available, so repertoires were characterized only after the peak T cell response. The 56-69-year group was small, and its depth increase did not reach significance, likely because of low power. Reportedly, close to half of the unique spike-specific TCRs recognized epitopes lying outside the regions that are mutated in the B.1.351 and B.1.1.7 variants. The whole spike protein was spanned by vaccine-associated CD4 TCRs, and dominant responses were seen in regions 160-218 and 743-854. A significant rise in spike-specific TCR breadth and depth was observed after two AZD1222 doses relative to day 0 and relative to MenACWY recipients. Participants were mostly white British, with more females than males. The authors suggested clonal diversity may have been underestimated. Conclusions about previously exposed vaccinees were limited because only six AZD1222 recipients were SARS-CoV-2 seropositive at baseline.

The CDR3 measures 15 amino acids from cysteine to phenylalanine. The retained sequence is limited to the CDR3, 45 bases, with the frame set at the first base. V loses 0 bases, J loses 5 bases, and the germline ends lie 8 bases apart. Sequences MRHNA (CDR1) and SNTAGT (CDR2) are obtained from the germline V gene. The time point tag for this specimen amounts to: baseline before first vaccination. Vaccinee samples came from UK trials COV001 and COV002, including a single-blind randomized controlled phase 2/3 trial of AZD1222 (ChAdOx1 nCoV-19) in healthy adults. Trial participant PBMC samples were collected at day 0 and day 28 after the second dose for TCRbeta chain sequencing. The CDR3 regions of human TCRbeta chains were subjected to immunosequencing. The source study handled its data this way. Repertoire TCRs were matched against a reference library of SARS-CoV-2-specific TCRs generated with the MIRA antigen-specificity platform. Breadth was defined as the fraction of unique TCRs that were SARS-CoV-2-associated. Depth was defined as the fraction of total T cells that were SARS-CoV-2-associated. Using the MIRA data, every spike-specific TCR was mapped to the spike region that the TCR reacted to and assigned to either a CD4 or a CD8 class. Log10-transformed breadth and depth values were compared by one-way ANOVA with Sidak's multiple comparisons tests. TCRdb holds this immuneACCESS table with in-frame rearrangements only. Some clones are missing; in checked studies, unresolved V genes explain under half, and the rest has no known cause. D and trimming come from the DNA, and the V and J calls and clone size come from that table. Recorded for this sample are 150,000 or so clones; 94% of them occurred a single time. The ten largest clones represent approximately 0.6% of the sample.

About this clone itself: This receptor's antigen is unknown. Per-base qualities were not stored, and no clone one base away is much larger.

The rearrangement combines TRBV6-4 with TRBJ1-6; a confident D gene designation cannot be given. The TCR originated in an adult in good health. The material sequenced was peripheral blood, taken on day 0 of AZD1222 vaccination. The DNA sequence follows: TGTGCCAGCAGTGACTCCGCGTCAGATAATTCACCCCTCCACTTT. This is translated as CASSDSASDNSPLHF.